This is a list of T cell receptor beta chains from one sample in a study of blood T cell repertoires in COVID-19. TCRdb's copy holds only in-frame clones and misses some; the assay was immunoSEQ multiplex PCR. The repertoire has over 350,000 clones, about 87% of them found once; the top ten carry roughly 9.4%. The sequenced sample was PBMCs or T cells enriched from blood (not recorded which). Every receptor here comes from a woman aged 45-65 years who had recovered from COVID-19. Both conserved end residues are part of each CDR3. A D gene is named only where the DNA matches it firmly. For some rows the clone size is stated as once, few or many, or as a class when expanded; others skip it.

CDR3 | DNA | length | V | D | J | size
CASSLEGQEFKGYTF | TGTGCCAGCAGCCTAGAGGGACAGGAGTTTAAGGGCTACACCTTC | 15 | TRBV11-2 | TRBD1 | TRBJ1-2 | -
CASTNLGQTQYF | TGTGCCAGCACCAACCTGGGGCAGACCCAGTACTTC | 12 | TRBV7-9 | - | TRBJ2-5 | -
CASSYLGGARNTEAFF | TGTGCCAGCAGTTACTTAGGGGGCGCGAGGAACACTGAAGCTTTCTTT | 16 | TRBV6-5 | TRBD1 | TRBJ1-1 | -
CASSNSRGVDEKLFF | TGTGCCAGCAGTAATTCCAGGGGCGTGGATGAAAAACTGTTTTTT | 15 | TRBV27 | - | TRBJ1-4 | -
CAAGPGQTKTGELFF | TGTGCTGCTGGACCGGGACAGACAAAGACCGGGGAGCTGTTTTTT | 15 | TRBV19 | TRBD1 | TRBJ2-2 | once
CASSPPAGAYGYTF | TGTGCCAGCAGTCCACCCGCAGGGGCCTATGGCTACACCTTC | 14 | TRBV6-5 | - | TRBJ1-2 | -
CASSEALGTGSYGYTF | TGTGCCAGCAGTGAAGCTCTGGGGACAGGGAGCTATGGCTACACCTTC | 16 | TRBV6-1 | TRBD1 | TRBJ1-2 | few
CASSLGQGRDTEAFF | TGTGCCAGCAGCTTAGGACAGGGTCGCGACACTGAAGCTTTCTTT | 15 | TRBV7-2 | TRBD1 | TRBJ1-1 | once
CASSPSQRLDSPLHF | TGTGCCAGCTCACCATCCCAGCGACTTGATTCACCCCTCCACTTT | 15 | TRBV18 | - | TRBJ1-6 | -
CASSSGGERLFF | TGTGCCAGCAGCTCAGGGGGAGAAAGACTGTTTTTT | 12 | TRBV7-9 | TRBD1 | TRBJ1-4 | -
CASSFDLAVNQPQHF | TGTGCCAGCAGTTTTGACTTGGCAGTTAATCAGCCCCAGCATTTT | 15 | TRBV28 | - | TRBJ1-5 | -
CASRNTGTYNEKLFF | TGTGCCAGCAGGAATACAGGGACCTATAATGAAAAACTGTTTTTT | 15 | TRBV2 | - | TRBJ1-4 | -
CASSYSRQGQNTEAFF | TGTGCCAGCAGCTATAGCCGGCAGGGACAGAACACTGAAGCTTTCTTT | 16 | TRBV21-1 | - | TRBJ1-1 | -
CASSESPRSPLHF | TGTGCCAGCAGTGAGTCGCCTCGGTCACCCCTCCACTTT | 13 | TRBV2 | - | TRBJ1-6 | -
CATSRGGNEKLFF | TGTGCCACCAGCAGAGGAGGTAATGAAAAACTGTTTTTT | 13 | TRBV15 | - | TRBJ1-4 | once
CASRTGTSQEDTQYF | TGTGCCAGCAGGACGGGGACTAGCCAGGAGGATACGCAGTATTTT | 15 | TRBV27 | TRBD2 | TRBJ2-3 | -
CASRQGGGNQPQHF | TGTGCCAGCCGTCAGGGTGGGGGGAATCAGCCCCAGCATTTT | 14 | TRBV28 | - | TRBJ1-5 | -
CASSQRRPNSPLHF | TGTGCCAGCAGCCAAAGGAGGCCTAATTCACCCCTCCACTTT | 14 | TRBV2 | - | TRBJ1-6 | -
CATGQGANTEAFF | TGTGCCACTGGACAGGGGGCCAACACTGAAGCTTTCTTT | 13 | TRBV6-5 | TRBD1 | TRBJ1-1 | -
CASSFQGPQSNTEAFF | TGTGCCAGCAGCTTCCAGGGCCCCCAAAGCAACACTGAAGCTTTCTTT | 16 | TRBV7-3 | - | TRBJ1-1 | -
CASSPRTGGSGELFF | TGCGCCAGCAGCCCGAGGACAGGGGGCTCCGGGGAGCTGTTTTTT | 15 | TRBV5-1 | TRBD1 | TRBJ2-2 | once
CAVGRGGGTGNQPQHF | TGTGCCGTGGGCCGTGGGGGGGGGACAGGGAACCAGCCCCAGCATTTT | 16 | TRBV7-7 | TRBD1 | TRBJ1-5 | -
CASSLASGRTGELFF | TGTGCCAGCAGCTTGGCTTCAGGGAGGACCGGGGAGCTGTTTTTT | 15 | TRBV7-9 | - | TRBJ2-2 | -
CASSYSGGGYEQFF | TGTGCCAGCAGTTACTCAGGCGGGGGTTATGAGCAGTTCTTC | 14 | TRBV6-6 | TRBD2 | TRBJ2-1 | -
CASRSAGSGKLFF | TGTGCCAGCAGGAGCGCAGGGTCGGGAAAACTGTTTTTT | 13 | TRBV12-3/TRBV12-4 | - | TRBJ1-4 | -
CASSLDGQGAGSPLHF | TGCGCCAGCAGCTTGGACGGACAGGGGGCAGGGTCACCCCTCCACTTT | 16 | TRBV5-1 | TRBD1 | TRBJ1-6 | once
CASSNGQAPYNEQFF | TGTGCCAGCAGCAACGGACAGGCTCCTTACAATGAGCAGTTCTTC | 15 | TRBV9 | TRBD1 | TRBJ2-1 | -
CASSSPQGYGYTF | TGTGCCAGCAGTTCACCCCAGGGGTATGGCTACACCTTC | 13 | TRBV28 | - | TRBJ1-2 | -
CASSEDLTGDFYEQYF | TGTGCCAGCAGTGAAGATCTGACAGGGGATTTCTACGAGCAGTACTTC | 16 | TRBV2 | TRBD1 | TRBJ2-7 | -
CASSLNEALPGQYF | TGTGCCAGCAGCCTAAACGAGGCTCTTCCGGGGCAGTATTTT | 14 | TRBV9 | - | TRBJ2-3 | -
CASGDSYGGYTF | TGTGCCAGCGGGGACTCTTATGGGGGCTACACCTTC | 12 | TRBV27 | - | TRBJ1-2 | -
CASSDVAGGPVTQYF | TGTGCCAGCAGTGATGTAGCGGGAGGTCCGGTTACGCAGTATTTT | 15 | TRBV2 | TRBD2 | TRBJ2-3 | once
CASSVTGGEAPLHF | TGTGCCAGCAGCGTGACAGGGGGCGAGGCACCCCTCCACTTT | 14 | TRBV9 | TRBD1 | TRBJ1-6 | -
CASSQDGFGIYGYTF | TGTGCCAGCAGCCAAGATGGATTCGGGATCTATGGCTACACCTTC | 15 | TRBV14 | - | TRBJ1-2 | -
CASSRGTNTETQYF | TGCGCCAGCAGCCGCGGGACCAACACAGAGACCCAGTACTTC | 14 | TRBV5-1 | - | TRBJ2-5 | -
CASRAGLAGTDTQYF | TGCGCCAGCAGGGCGGGACTAGCAGGCACAGATACGCAGTATTTT | 15 | TRBV5-1 | TRBD2 | TRBJ2-3 | -
CASGPPGEKLFF | TGTGCCAGCGGTCCACCCGGTGAAAAACTGTTTTTT | 12 | TRBV25-1 | - | TRBJ1-4 | -
CASSQEDRVPNTEAFF | TGTGCCAGCAGCCAGGAGGACAGGGTCCCGAACACTGAAGCTTTCTTT | 16 | TRBV4-2 | TRBD1 | TRBJ1-1 | -
CAWSPYVGGGELFF | TGTGCCTGGAGTCCGTACGTTGGCGGCGGGGAGCTGTTTTTT | 14 | TRBV30 | - | TRBJ2-2 | -
CASSVSSSGVTYEQYF | TGTGCCAGCAGCGTATCGTCTAGCGGTGTAACCTACGAGCAGTACTTC | 16 | TRBV9 | TRBD2 | TRBJ2-7 | few
CASSGGGSSNQPQHF | TGTGCCAGCAGTGGCGGAGGGTCAAGCAATCAGCCCCAGCATTTT | 15 | TRBV2 | - | TRBJ1-5 | -
CASSPRENYGYTF | TGTGCCAGCAGCCCCAGGGAAAACTATGGCTACACCTTC | 13 | TRBV7-2 | - | TRBJ1-2 | -
CASSTPGTGNQPQHF | TGTGCCAGTAGTACCCCCGGGACAGGTAATCAGCCCCAGCATTTT | 15 | TRBV19 | TRBD1 | TRBJ1-5 | -
CASSFNLPRGQGRGDEQFF | TGTGCCAGCAGTTTTAACCTCCCCCGTGGACAGGGGAGAGGAGATGAGCAGTTCTTC | 19 | TRBV27 | TRBD1 | TRBJ2-1 | -
CASTTDRLNYGYTF | TGTGCCAGCACTACAGACAGGCTAAATTATGGCTACACCTTC | 14 | TRBV9 | - | TRBJ1-2 | -
CASSPISRYTF | TGTGCCAGCAGTCCCATCAGTCGCTACACCTTC | 11 | TRBV12-3/TRBV12-4 | - | TRBJ1-2 | -
CASSSGQGNQPQHF | TGTGCCAGCAGCTCGGGACAGGGGAATCAGCCCCAGCATTTT | 14 | TRBV28 | TRBD1 | TRBJ1-5 | -
CASSQRTGAEKLFF | TGTGCCAGCAGCCAACGGACAGGAGCTGAAAAACTGTTTTTT | 14 | TRBV3-1/TRBV3-2 | TRBD1 | TRBJ1-4 | few
CAANSGQGSWHGYTF | TGTGCCGCGAATTCGGGACAGGGGAGTTGGCATGGCTACACCTTC | 15 | TRBV2 | TRBD1 | TRBJ1-2 | -
CASSQEGGGDTQYF | TGCGCCAGCAGCCAAGAAGGCGGGGGAGATACGCAGTATTTT | 14 | TRBV4-1 | TRBD2 | TRBJ2-3 | few
CASSFRGRRDTQYF | TGTGCCAGCAGCTTCAGGGGGAGGAGAGATACGCAGTATTTT | 14 | TRBV5-6 | - | TRBJ2-3 | -
CASSLFRGGVTRNEQFF | TGTGCCAGCAGCCTCTTCAGAGGGGGTGTTACTAGGAATGAGCAGTTCTTC | 17 | TRBV4-2 | - | TRBJ2-1 | -
CATRPGGASSYEQYF | TGTGCCACCAGGCCGGGGGGGGCGAGCTCCTACGAGCAGTACTTC | 15 | TRBV24-1 | TRBD2 | TRBJ2-7 | -